Sequencing of this T cell receptor (beta chain) was carried out in a study of cytomegalovirus exposure and HLA in healthy donors. Findings of the study overall: Clonal expansion, a later analysis showed, was greater in HLA-associated TCR beta chains than in equally common others.

Researchers ran the PCR with 60 Vbeta and 13 Jbeta primers. Measured with immunoSEQ multiplex PCR; TCRdb has only the in-frame clones, and not every one. The data contain roughly 160,000 clones, less than 90% of them seen just once; the ten biggest clones take up 0.35% to 0.45%. About this clone: What it recognizes is unknown.

CDR3 length: 15 amino acids. Trimming removed 1 base at V and 0 bases at J, with 10 bases between. The germline V gene encodes CDR1 SQVTM and CDR2 ANQGSEA. The sequence was obtained from a boy aged 2-9 years in good health and CMV-seronegative. Sequencing was performed on PBMCs. V and J are TRBV29-1 and TRBJ2-1; D call uncertain. Written as DNA, the CDR3 is TGCAGCGTTGAAGTCAGGCTGAGCTCCTACAATGAGCAGTTCTTC. Translating gives CSVEVRLSSYNEQFF.